These T cell receptor beta chains were read from a single sample in a study of response to subunit inactivated influenza vaccine. One entry per CDR3 protein, called by TCRdb with MiXCR from the RT-PCR reads. The table lists hundreds of thousands of distinct CDR3 sequences, more than 15% of them singletons. The sequenced sample was PBMCs from blood, obtained less than 13 days after vaccination. The receptors shown here come from a man aged 45-60 years who received an inactivated influenza vaccine. The CDR3 runs from the conserved cysteine through the conserved F or W. D genes are given only for firm matches. Part of the rows lack a size; the others show once, few, many or a class for expanded clones.

V	D	size	J	length	DNA	CDR3
TRBV18	TRBD2	NA	TRBJ2-1	17	TGTGCCAGCGCACCGGGACTATATAGAAGCTCCTACAATGAGCAGTTCTTC	CASAPGLYRSSYNEQFF
TRBV12-3/TRBV12-4	NA	NA	TRBJ2-7	13	TGTGCCAGCACGGAAGACCGCTCCTACGAGCAGTACTTC	CASTEDRSYEQYF
TRBV20-1	NA	NA	TRBJ1-5	14	TGCAGTGCTAGACCGGGGAATAGCAATCAGCCCCAGCATTTT	CSARPGNSNQPQHF
TRBV3-1	NA	NA	TRBJ1-6	13	TGTGCCAGCACCTGGGGTGGGGATTCACCCCTCCACTTT	CASTWGGDSPLHF
TRBV15	NA	NA	TRBJ2-5	15	TGTGCCACCAGCAGAGATCGGCCCAGCCAAGAGACCCAGTACTTC	CATSRDRPSQETQYF
TRBV7-2	NA	NA	TRBJ2-3	16	TGTGCCAGCAGCTTAAACGCGGGAAATCGTGGAGATACGCAGTATTTT	CASSLNAGNRGDTQYF
TRBV27	NA	few	TRBJ2-7	14	TGTGCCAGCAGTTTAAAGGCAAATACCTACGAGCAGTACTTC	CASSLKANTYEQYF
TRBV6-2/TRBV6-3	NA	NA	TRBJ2-7	16	TGTGCCAGCAGTTACTCGAGAGGAGACGGGGACTACGAGCAGTACTTC	CASSYSRGDGDYEQYF
TRBV20-1	TRBD1	few	TRBJ2-1	11	TGCAGTACTAGACAGGGAAATGAGCAGTTCTTC	CSTRQGNEQFF
TRBV5-5	TRBD2	NA	TRBJ2-1	14	TGTGCCAGCAGCTGGACTAGCGGGAGCAATGAGCAGTTCTTC	CASSWTSGSNEQFF
TRBV7-9	NA	few	TRBJ2-7	12	TGTGCCAGCAGCATACAGGGTTACGAGCAGTACTTC	CASSIQGYEQYF
TRBV4-3	NA	many	TRBJ2-5	13	TGCGCCAGCAGCCAAGCTCCAGGAGAGACCCAGTACTTC	CASSQAPGETQYF
TRBV7-2	NA	many	TRBJ2-7	15	TGTGCCAGCAGCTTCCGCGGGGACAACTCCTACGAGCAGTACTTC	CASSFRGDNSYEQYF
TRBV14	TRBD1	few	TRBJ2-4	16	TGTGCCAGCAGCGACAGGGTGCTCGCAGCCAAAAACATTCAGTACTTC	CASSDRVLAAKNIQYF
TRBV5-6	NA	few	TRBJ1-1	13	TGTGCCAGCAGCTTGCCAGGGCCCACTGAAGCTTTCTTT	CASSLPGPTEAFF
TRBV4-1	NA	NA	TRBJ2-5	14	TGCGCCAGCAGCCACGCGGCGGGACAAGAGACCCAGTACTTC	CASSHAAGQETQYF
TRBV12-3/TRBV12-4	NA	many	TRBJ2-7	14	TGTGCCAGCAGTATCGGGACTTGGGGCTACGAGCAGTACTTC	CASSIGTWGYEQYF
TRBV14	NA	NA	TRBJ2-5	15	TGTGCCAGCAGCCCCCTCAGGGCCAACCAAGAGACCCAGTACTTC	CASSPLRANQETQYF
TRBV20-1	NA	few	TRBJ2-1	15	TGCAGTGCTAGAGACCTCCGGGACCCCTACAATGAGCAGTTCTTC	CSARDLRDPYNEQFF
TRBV3-1	NA	NA	TRBJ2-7	16	TGTGCCAGCAGCCGGGACCTGGCCGTTGTCTGGGACGAGCAGTACTTC	CASSRDLAVVWDEQYF
TRBV20-1	TRBD1	few	TRBJ1-2	16	TGCAGTGCTAGAGCGGGGAGGGGGCATCTTTGGGATGGCTACACCTTC	CSARAGRGHLWDGYTF
TRBV12-3/TRBV12-4	NA	many	TRBJ2-1	18	TGTGCCAGCACCCAAAGTGTCCGGGGACTCAGAACCTACAATGAGCAGTTCTTC	CASTQSVRGLRTYNEQFF
TRBV7-2	TRBD1	many	TRBJ2-1	14	TGTGCCAGCAGTTCCGGGACAGGGATTGGTGAGCAGTTCTTC	CASSSGTGIGEQFF
TRBV29-1	TRBD2	many	TRBJ2-7	13	TGCAGCGTTGAACTAGCGGGCTCCTACGAGCAGTACTTC	CSVELAGSYEQYF
TRBV2	NA	many	TRBJ2-7	14	TGTGCCAGCAGTCAAACCCGACTAACCTACGAGCAGTACTTC	CASSQTRLTYEQYF